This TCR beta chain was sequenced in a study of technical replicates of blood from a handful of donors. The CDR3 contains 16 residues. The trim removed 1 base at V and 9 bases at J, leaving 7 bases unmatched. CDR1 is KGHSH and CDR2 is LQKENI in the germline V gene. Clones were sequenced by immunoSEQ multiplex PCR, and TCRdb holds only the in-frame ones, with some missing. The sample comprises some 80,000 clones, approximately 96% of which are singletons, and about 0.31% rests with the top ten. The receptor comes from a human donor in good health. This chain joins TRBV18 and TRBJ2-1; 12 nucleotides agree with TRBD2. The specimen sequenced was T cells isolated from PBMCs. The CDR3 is CASSPLRTSGTGEQFF. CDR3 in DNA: TGTGCCAGCTCACCACTCCGGACTAGCGGGACAGGTGAGCAGTTCTTC.